The 29 T cell receptor beta chains below all came from one sample that was sequenced in a study of T cell responses to AZD1222 COVID-19 vaccine. The data were produced by immunoSEQ multiplex PCR, yet TCRdb's version contains in-frame clones alone and is incomplete. The sample records about 92,000 clones, about nine tenths being singletons. The source material was peripheral blood, sampled on day 0 of AZD1222 vaccination. Source of these receptors: an adult in good health.

The chain links TRBV5-1 to TRBJ2-3; either TRBD1 or TRBD2 may fit D (5 bases each). Germline V gene data show CDR1 as SGHRS and CDR2 as YFSETQ. The CDR3 has 14 residues. Trimming stripped 3 bases from V and 2 bases from J, with 10 bases between. The CDR3 loop reads CASSWGTYTDTQYF. In DNA form, the CDR3 reads TGCGCCAGCAGCTGGGGGACGTACACAGATACGCAGTATTTT.

The chain uses TRBV5-4 and TRBJ2-1; D might be TRBD2 (6 bases). Trimming removed 2 bases from V and 6 bases from J, with 9 bases in between. The CDR3 is 13 amino acids. Germline CDR1 reads SGHNT; CDR2 reads YYREEE (reference sequence). CDR3 amino acids: CASSFGTANEQFF. CDR3 coding DNA: TGTGCCAGCAGCTTCGGGACTGCCAATGAGCAGTTCTTC.

The V call is TRBV7-2, the J call TRBJ2-1; perhaps D is TRBD1 or TRBD2 (7 bases each). The CDR3 has 16 residues. The V end was cut by 2 bases, the J end by 0 bases, with 11 bases between. Germline lookup yields CDR1 SGHTA and CDR2 FQGNSA. The CDR3 region is CASSLQGGYSYNEQFF. The CDR3 nucleotides are TGTGCCAGCAGCTTACAGGGGGGGTACTCCTACAATGAGCAGTTCTTC.

The genes are TRBV28 and TRBJ1-4, with D possibly being TRBD1 (5 bases). CDR3 size: 14 residues. The ends were cut back, 7 bases at V and 8 bases at J, with 17 bases in the middle. Germline V lookup: CDR1 MDHEN, CDR2 SYDVKM. CDR3 coding DNA: TGTGCCAGCATCTCTTACGTGGGGGGAGAAAAACTGTTTTTT. Its protein is CASISYVGGEKLFF.

This sequence joins TRBV9 and TRBJ1-2, with D uncertain. CDR1 and CDR2 from the germline V gene are SGDLS and YYNGEE. V was trimmed by 0 bases and J by 7 bases, leaving 13 bases between them. The CDR3 consists of 14 residues. CDR3 protein: CASSVEVQDVGYTF. The CDR3 DNA is TGTGCCAGCAGCGTAGAGGTCCAGGACGTTGGCTACACCTTC.

V is TRBV6-5 and J is TRBJ2-1, with D perhaps matching TRBD2 (5 bases). Germline CDR1 is MNHEY and CDR2 is SVGAGI. This CDR3 region has 14 residues. Trimming pared 7 bases from V and 12 bases from J, leaving 22 bases between. The CDR3 DNA is TGTGCCAGCAAGTGGCGGGCCCCCCTTCCGGTGCAGTTCTTC. This translates into CASKWRAPLPVQFF.

CDR3 loop: CASSNRDRVSYGYTF. The CDR3 nucleotides read TGTGCCAGTAGTAACCGGGACAGGGTTTCTTATGGCTACACCTTC. V is TRBV19 and J is TRBJ1-2; TRBD1 agrees at 9 bases. Germline V gene sequence: CDR1 LNHDA, CDR2 SQIVND (reference sequence). The CDR3 length is 15 residues. The V segment lost 4 bases and the J segment 5 bases; nucleotides outside the gene matches: 8. The full variable domain, rest sourced from reference TRBV19 and TRBJ1-2, is DGGITQSPKYLFRKEGQNVTLSCEQNLNHDAMYWYRQDPGQGLRLIYYSQIVNDFQKGDIAEGYSVSREKKESFPLTVTSAQKNPTAFYLCASSNRDRVSYGYTFGSGTRLTVV.

The chain uses TRBV6-6 and TRBJ2-7, with D possibly TRBD2 on 6 matching bases. Trimming shortened V by 8 bases and J by 1 base, and 15 bases separated the two germline ends. This CDR3 region has 14 residues. Germline-derived CDR1 and CDR2 are MNHNY and SVGAGI (reference sequence). The CDR3 protein is CASHGSGRSYEQYF. CDR3 nucleotide sequence: TGTGCCAGCCACGGGAGCGGGCGATCCTACGAGCAGTACTTC.

This chain's CDR3 is CSVGTGWEKLFF. Here the CDR3 DNA reads TGCAGCGTCGGGACAGGGTGGGAAAAACTGTTTTTT. The chain uses TRBV29-1 and TRBJ1-4; 9 positions agree with TRBD1. V shed 6 bases, J shed 8 bases, and the junction held 4 bases outside the gene matches. The CDR3 is 12 residues long. Germline values: CDR1 SQVTM, CDR2 ANQGSEA.

The rearrangement joins TRBV5-8 to TRBJ2-2, with 7 bases lining up with TRBD1. Germline CDR1 reads SGHTS; CDR2 reads YDEGEE. CDR3 size: 16 residues. The V segment lost 5 bases and the J segment 4 bases; nucleotides outside the gene matches: 11. This CDR3 reads CASRTGVSSGTGELFF. CDR3 bases: TGTGCCAGCAGAACAGGGGTTAGTTCCGGCACCGGGGAGCTGTTTTTT. Variable domain in full (rest from reference TRBV5-8 and TRBJ2-2): EAGVTQSPTHLIKTRGQQATLRCSPISGHTSVYWYQQALGLGLQFLLWYDEGEERNRGNFPPRFSGRQFPNYSSELNVNALELEDSALYLCASRTGVSSGTGELFFGEGSRLTVL.

V is TRBV7-8 and J is TRBJ1-1, with 8 bases that match TRBD1. V lost 5 bases, J lost 3 bases, and 8 bases stayed unmatched. CDR3 size: 15 residues. In germline, CDR1 is SGHVS, CDR2 FQNEAQ. DNA for the CDR3: TGTGCCAGCAGCAACCTTTACAGGGGGGACACTGAAGCTTTCTTT. It codes for CASSNLYRGDTEAFF.

This rearrangement joins TRBV28 to TRBJ1-5; D is possibly TRBD1 (5 bases). Trimming cost V 6 bases and J 3 bases, with 12 bases left between them. The CDR3 runs to 14 residues. CDR1 MDHEN and CDR2 SYDVKM come from the germline V gene. The CDR3 loop is CASSLQGNNQPQHF. The CDR3 bases are TGTGCCAGCAGCCTCCAGGGCAACAATCAGCCCCAGCATTTT.

The chain combines TRBV28 with TRBJ1-1; D uncertain. Looked up from germline, CDR1 is MDHEN and CDR2 is SYDVKM. The V and J ends lost 8 bases and 4 bases respectively, with 11 bases between them. This CDR3 spans 12 amino acids. CDR3 sequence reads: CASCSGSTEAFF. CDR3 nucleotide sequence: TGTGCCAGCTGCTCTGGGTCCACTGAAGCTTTCTTT.

The chain links TRBV7-9 to TRBJ1-1; the D gene is possibly TRBD1 (6 bases). This CDR3 comprises 15 residues. Trimming shortened V by 1 base and J by 12 bases, and 21 bases separated the two germline ends. CDR1 and CDR2 from the germline V gene are SEHNR and FQNEAQ (reference sequence). The CDR3 loop is CASSLGAQGTEGSFF. The CDR3 DNA sequence: TGTGCCAGCAGCTTAGGGGCCCAGGGGACGGAGGGGTCTTTCTTT. Drawing the rest from reference TRBV7-9 and TRBJ1-1, the complete variable domain is DTGVSQNPRHKITKRGQNVTFRCDPISEHNRLYWYRQTLGQGPEFLTYFQNEAQLEKSRLLSDRFSAERPKGSFSTLEIQRTEQGDSAMYLCASSLGAQGTEGSFFGQGTRLTVV.

The sample holds one count of this clone. The chain couples TRBV5-6 to TRBJ2-7; 8 nucleotides agree with TRBD1. J gave up 0 bases and V 2 bases, and 4 bases lay outside the gene matches. The CDR3 is 15 residues long. Germline lookup yields CDR1 SGHDT and CDR2 YYEEEE. As DNA, the CDR3 is TGTGCCAGCAGCTTAGGGGACAGGAGCTCCTACGAGCAGTACTTC. Translating it yields CASSLGDRSSYEQYF. Full variable domain (remainder filled in from reference TRBV5-6 and TRBJ2-7): DAGVTQSPTHLIKTRGQQVTLRCSPKSGHDTVSWYQQALGQGPQFIFQYYEEEERQRGNFPDRFSGHQFPNYSSELNVNALLLGDSALYLCASSLGDRSSYEQYFGPGTRLTVT.

This chain links TRBV3-1 (or the pseudogene TRBV3-2) with TRBJ1-2; D is uncertain. CDR1 and CDR2 (germline): LGHDT, YNNKEL (reference sequence). Deletions cut 1 base from V and 6 bases from J, with 6 bases between. The CDR3 runs 12 residues. The DNA of the CDR3 is TGTGCCAGCAGCCAAGGGTCGAATGGCTACACCTTC. It encodes CASSQGSNGYTF.

The chain links TRBV19 to TRBJ1-2, with TRBD1 matching 10 bases. The germline gives CDR1 LNHDA, CDR2 SQIVND (reference sequence). CDR3 size: 16 residues. The V and J ends lost 7 bases and 4 bases, in that order; junction bases with no gene match: 12. This CDR3 is CASKRQGAWAGYGYTF. The CDR3 nucleotides are TGTGCCAGTAAGAGACAGGGGGCCTGGGCTGGCTATGGCTACACCTTC.

CDR3 DNA: TGTGCCAGTAGTATAGGACAGGGGGAGACAGATACGCAGTATTTT. Protein: CASSIGQGETDTQYF. The chain couples TRBV19 to TRBJ2-3, with TRBD1 matching 9 bases. The CDR3 spans 15 residues. The V gene's germline CDR1 is LNHDA and CDR2 SQIVND (reference sequence). J was trimmed by 3 bases and V by 1 base; bases with no gene match: 2.

This sequence joins TRBV7-2 and TRBJ1-2, with D perhaps TRBD1 (6 bases). There are 17 residues in the CDR3. Deletions cut 3 bases from V and 4 bases from J, with 21 bases between. Germline assignment: CDR1 SGHTA and CDR2 FQGNSA. The CDR3: CASSFGPPQGGFYGYTF. Here the CDR3 DNA reads TGTGCCAGCAGCTTTGGGCCGCCACAGGGAGGTTTCTATGGCTACACCTTC.

This sequence joins TRBV5-1 and TRBJ2-7; possible D gene TRBD1, 6 bases. Trimming pared 3 bases from V and 5 bases from J, leaving 15 bases between. This CDR3 contains 14 residues. Germline CDR1 reads SGHRS; CDR2 reads YFSETQ. The CDR3 DNA reads as TGCGCCAGCAGCTCGGACAGACGAGAGGACGAGCAGTACTTC. Translating gives CASSSDRREDEQYF.

The CDR3 DNA sequence: TGTGCCTGGAGTGTACTCGACACCGGGGAGCTGTTTTTT. It translates to CAWSVLDTGELFF. The chain recombines TRBV30 with TRBJ2-2; D not certain. The CDR3 is 13 amino acids. V was shortened by 0 bases and J by 3 bases, with 5 bases between the two germline ends. Germline values: CDR1 GTSNPN, CDR2 SVGIG (reference sequence).

This CDR3 reads CASSLGRSYQYEQYF. The DNA of the CDR3 is TGTGCCAGCAGCTTAGGACGGTCCTACCAGTACGAGCAGTACTTC. The genes are TRBV7-2 and TRBJ2-7; D is unresolved. Trimming left V 1 base short and J 4 bases short, with 14 bases between. CDR1 SGHTA and CDR2 FQGNSA come from the germline V gene. This CDR3 spans 15 amino acids.

DNA of the CDR3: TGTGCCGCCTCGACGGGGGGCCGGGGGTCCAATCAGCCCCAGCATTTT. Its translation is CAASTGGRGSNQPQHF. The chain combines TRBV19 with TRBJ1-5; a possible D gene is TRBD1 (6 bases). Per germline, CDR1 LNHDA and CDR2 SQIVND (reference sequence). The V gene lost 11 bases and the J gene lost 3 bases, with 23 bases spanning the gap. The CDR3 is 16 residues long.

This sequence joins TRBV19 and TRBJ2-5, with 10 nucleotides matching TRBD2. Germline loops: CDR1 LNHDA, CDR2 SQIVND (reference sequence). V was pared by 9 bases and J by 5 bases, with 15 bases of the junction left unmatched. The CDR3 runs to 16 residues. The CDR3 DNA follows: TGTGCCAGCCAAAACAGCGGGGGGGCCTCTTATGAGACCCAGTACTTC. Protein product: CASQNSGGASYETQYF.

This clone was seen just once. V is TRBV7-8 and J is TRBJ2-3; 10 nucleotides line up with TRBD1. The CDR3 sequence is 15 residues long. Germline values: CDR1 SGHVS, CDR2 FQNEAQ. J lost 10 bases, V lost 4 bases, and 11 bases had no gene match. The CDR3 nucleotides are TGTGCCAGCAGCTCAGAAGGAAGGGACAGGGGTGCGCAGTATTTT. This sequence encodes CASSSEGRDRGAQYF. Together with reference TRBV7-8 and TRBJ2-3, the CDR3 gives the full variable domain: GAGVSQSPRYKVAKRGQDVALRCDPISGHVSLFWYQQALGQGPEFLTYFQNEAQLDKSGLPSDRFFAERPEGSVSTLKIQRTQQEDSAVYLCASSSEGRDRGAQYFGPGTRLTVL.

This clone was picked up a small number of times. This CDR3 is CASSIGLNGQPQHF. CDR3 DNA sequence: TGTGCCAGTAGTATAGGCCTAAACGGCCAGCCCCAGCATTTT. This sequence joins TRBV19 and TRBJ1-5, with D uncertain. Germline CDR1 reads LNHDA; CDR2 reads SQIVND (reference sequence). The CDR3 loop spans 14 amino acids. V lost 1 base and J 7 bases, leaving 11 bases between the germline ends.

The gene calls are TRBV7-2 and TRBJ1-6; D may be TRBD1 (6 bases). Trimming left V 6 bases short and J 8 bases short, with 14 bases between. There are 14 residues in the CDR3. Germline assignment: CDR1 SGHTA and CDR2 FQGNSA. CDR3 DNA sequence: TGTGCCAGCAGGCCATACCGACAGGATTCACCCCTCCACTTT. Encoded protein: CASRPYRQDSPLHF.

The chain uses TRBV6-5 and TRBJ1-3; no definite D call. V dropped 0 bases and J dropped 2 bases, with 11 bases sitting between them. Germline V gene sequence: CDR1 MNHEY, CDR2 SVGAGI. CDR3 length equals 16 residues. Here the CDR3 reads CASSYSNDGTGNTIYF. CDR3 nucleotides: TGTGCCAGCAGTTACTCGAATGACGGTACTGGAAACACCATATATTTT.

The chain couples TRBV30 to TRBJ1-4; possibly TRBD1 for D (5 bases). CDR3 length: 12 amino acids. Germline lookup yields CDR1 GTSNPN and CDR2 SVGIG (reference sequence). Trimming left V 1 base short and J 8 bases short, with 8 bases between. Here the CDR3 reads CAWSAPGEKLFF. CDR3 bases: TGTGCCTGGAGTGCCCCAGGGGAAAAACTGTTTTTT.